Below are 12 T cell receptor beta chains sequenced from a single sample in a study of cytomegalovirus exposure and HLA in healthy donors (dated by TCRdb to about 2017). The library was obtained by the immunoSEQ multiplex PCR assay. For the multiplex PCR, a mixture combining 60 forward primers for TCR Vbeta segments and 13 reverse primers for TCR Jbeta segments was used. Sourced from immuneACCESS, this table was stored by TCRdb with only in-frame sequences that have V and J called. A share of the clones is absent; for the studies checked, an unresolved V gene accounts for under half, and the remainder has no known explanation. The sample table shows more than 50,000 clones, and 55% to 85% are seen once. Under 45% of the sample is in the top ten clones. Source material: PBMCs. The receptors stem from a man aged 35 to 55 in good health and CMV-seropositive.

For the CDR3, the DNA is TGTGCCAGCAGCACAGGACAGCGTGAGACCCAGTACTTC. This sequence encodes CASSTGQRETQYF. The rearrangement uses TRBV7-2 and TRBJ2-5; tentatively, D is TRBD1 (6 bases). V lost 5 bases to trimming and J lost 5 bases, with 12 bases between them. Germline V gene data show CDR1 as SGHTA and CDR2 as FQGNSA. This CDR3 is built from 13 residues.

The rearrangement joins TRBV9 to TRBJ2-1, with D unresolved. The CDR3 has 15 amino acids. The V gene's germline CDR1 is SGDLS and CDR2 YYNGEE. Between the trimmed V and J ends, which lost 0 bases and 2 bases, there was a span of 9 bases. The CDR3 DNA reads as TGTGCCAGCAGCGTAGCTACCGATACCTACAATGAGCAGTTCTTC. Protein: CASSVATDTYNEQFF.

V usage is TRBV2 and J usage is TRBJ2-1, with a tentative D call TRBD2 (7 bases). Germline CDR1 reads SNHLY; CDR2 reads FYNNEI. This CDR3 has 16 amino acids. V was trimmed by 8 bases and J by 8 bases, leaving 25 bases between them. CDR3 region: CASLGGLAGDRDEQFF. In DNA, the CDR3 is TGTGCCAGCCTGGGGGGGCTCGCGGGGGATAGGGATGAGCAGTTCTTC. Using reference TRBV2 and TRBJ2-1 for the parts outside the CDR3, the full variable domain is EPEVTQTPSHQVTQMGQEVILRCVPISNHLYFYWYRQILGQKVEFLVSFYNNEISEKSEIFDDQFSVERPDGSNFTLKIRSTKLEDSAMYFCASLGGLAGDRDEQFFGPGTRLTVL.

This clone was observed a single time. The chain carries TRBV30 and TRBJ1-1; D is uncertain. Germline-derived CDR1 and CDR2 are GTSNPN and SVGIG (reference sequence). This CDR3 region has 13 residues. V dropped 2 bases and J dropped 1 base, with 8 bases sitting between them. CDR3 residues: CAWSKNRNTEAFF. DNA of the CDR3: TGTGCCTGGAGTAAGAACAGGAACACTGAAGCTTTCTTT.

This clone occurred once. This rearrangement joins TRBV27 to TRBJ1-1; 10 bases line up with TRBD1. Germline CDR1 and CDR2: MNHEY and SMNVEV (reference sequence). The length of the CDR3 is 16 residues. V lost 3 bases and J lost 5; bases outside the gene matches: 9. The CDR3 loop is CASSLGGTGAGTEAFF. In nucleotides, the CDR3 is TGTGCCAGCAGTTTGGGCGGGACAGGGGCCGGGACTGAAGCTTTCTTT.

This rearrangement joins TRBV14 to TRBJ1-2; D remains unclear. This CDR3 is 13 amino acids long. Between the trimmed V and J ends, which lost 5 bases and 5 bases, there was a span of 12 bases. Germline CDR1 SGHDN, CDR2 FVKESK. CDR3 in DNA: TGTGCCAGCAGCTCACAACGGGTGTATGGCTACACCTTC. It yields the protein CASSSQRVYGYTF. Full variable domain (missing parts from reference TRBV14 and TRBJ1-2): EAGVTQFPSHSVIEKGQTVTLRCDPISGHDNLYWYRRVMGKEIKFLLHFVKESKQDESGMPNNRFLAERTGGTYSTLKVQPAELEDSGVYFCASSSQRVYGYTFGSGTRLTVV.

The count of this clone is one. The CDR3 region has the DNA TGTGCCTGGAGTGCGAGGAATGGTCCAATCCTCTCGGATTCACCCCTCCACTTT. It encodes CAWSARNGPILSDSPLHF. The V call is TRBV30, the J call TRBJ1-6; D is ambiguous. CDR3 length: 18 amino acids. In germline, CDR1 is GTSNPN, CDR2 SVGIG (reference sequence). V was cut by 1 base and J by 8 bases, with 24 bases left in between. The variable domain in full, with the rest retrieved from reference TRBV30 and TRBJ1-6, is SQTIHQWPATLVQPVGSPLSLECTVEGTSNPNLYWYRQAAGRGLQLLFYSVGIGQISSEVPQNLSASRPQDRQFILSSKKLLLSDSGFYLCAWSARNGPILSDSPLHFGNGTRLTVT.

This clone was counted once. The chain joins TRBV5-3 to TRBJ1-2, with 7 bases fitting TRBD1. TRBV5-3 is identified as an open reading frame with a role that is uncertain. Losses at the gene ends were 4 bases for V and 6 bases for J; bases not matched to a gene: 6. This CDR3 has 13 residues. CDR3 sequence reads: CARSLQTGNGYTF. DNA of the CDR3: TGTGCCAGAAGCCTACAGACAGGGAATGGCTACACCTTC.

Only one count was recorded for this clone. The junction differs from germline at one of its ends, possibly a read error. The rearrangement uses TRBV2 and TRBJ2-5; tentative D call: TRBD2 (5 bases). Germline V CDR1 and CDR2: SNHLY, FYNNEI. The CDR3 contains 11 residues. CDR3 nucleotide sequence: TGTGCCAGCAGCGGCTTCAGGTCCGGGGACTTC. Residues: CASSGFRSGDF.

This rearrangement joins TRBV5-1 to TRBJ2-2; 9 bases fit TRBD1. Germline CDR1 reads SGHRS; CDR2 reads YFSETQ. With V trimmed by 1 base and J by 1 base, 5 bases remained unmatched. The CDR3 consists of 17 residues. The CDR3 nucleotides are TGCGCCAGCAGCTTGATACAGGGGGCGCGGAACACCGGGGAGCTGTTTTTT. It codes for CASSLIQGARNTGELFF.

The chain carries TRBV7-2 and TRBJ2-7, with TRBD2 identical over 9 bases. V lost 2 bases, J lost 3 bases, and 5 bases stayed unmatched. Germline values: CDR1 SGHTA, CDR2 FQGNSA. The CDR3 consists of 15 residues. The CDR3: CASSLWGRGGYEQYF. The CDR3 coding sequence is TGTGCCAGCAGCTTATGGGGGCGGGGGGGCTACGAGCAGTACTTC.

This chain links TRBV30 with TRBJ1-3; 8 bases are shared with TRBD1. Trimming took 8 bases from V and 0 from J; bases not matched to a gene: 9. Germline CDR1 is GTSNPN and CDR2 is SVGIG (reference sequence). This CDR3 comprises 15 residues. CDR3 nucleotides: TGTGCCCGGACGTCGACAGGGGTCTCTGGAAACACCATATATTTT. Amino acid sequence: CARTSTGVSGNTIYF. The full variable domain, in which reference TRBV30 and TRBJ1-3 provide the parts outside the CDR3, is SQTIHQWPATLVQPVGSPLSLECTVEGTSNPNLYWYRQAAGRGLQLLFYSVGIGQISSEVPQNLSASRPQDRQFILSSKKLLLSDSGFYLCARTSTGVSGNTIYFGEGSWLTVV.